A single sample is the source of the 18 T cell receptor beta chains below, sequenced in a study of cytomegalovirus exposure and HLA in healthy donors. In the PCR, 60 Vbeta and 13 Jbeta primers were used. TCRdb keeps only in-frame clones here, not all; method: immunoSEQ multiplex PCR. The sample contains 150,000 to 200,000 clones, around 80% of which appear only once. Sequenced sample: PBMCs. The receptors were sampled from a male donor in good health and CMV-seronegative.

The chain carries TRBV27 and TRBJ1-1; 10 bases agree with TRBD1. Germline loops: CDR1 MNHEY, CDR2 SMNVEV (reference sequence). The CDR3 contains 14 residues. V was pared by 4 bases and J by 3 bases, with 2 bases of the junction left unmatched. CDR3 in amino acids: CASSWTGGDTEAFF. CDR3 DNA sequence: TGTGCCAGCAGTTGGACAGGGGGGGACACTGAAGCTTTCTTT.

The chain combines TRBV11-2 with TRBJ2-1; 13 nucleotides align to TRBD2. Trimming cost V 1 base and J 2 bases; bases outside gene matches: 5. Germline CDR1 reads SGHAT; CDR2 reads FQNNGV. The CDR3 runs 18 residues. The CDR3 nucleotides read TGTGCCAGCAGCTTAGCACCAGGGACTAGCGGGGCCTACAATGAGCAGTTCTTC. It encodes CASSLAPGTSGAYNEQFF.

V and J are TRBV5-1 and TRBJ2-2, with 7 nucleotides matching TRBD1. The CDR3 is made up of 16 amino acids. The ends lost 8 bases at V and 0 bases at J; junction bases unmatched: 10. Looked up from germline, CDR1 is SGHRS and CDR2 is YFSETQ. CDR3 nucleotides: TGCGCCAGTAGAAACTCGCAGGGGGCGAACACCGGGGAGCTGTTTTTT. Its protein is CASRNSQGANTGELFF.

Worth noting for this clone: Germline and junction disagree at one end, which may indicate a read error. The chain recombines TRBV5-4 with TRBJ1-2; 9 nucleotides align to TRBD1. From germline, CDR1 is SGHNT and CDR2 YYREEE (reference sequence). The CDR3 runs 15 residues. The CDR3 nucleotides are TGTGCCAGCAGCTTGAACCCCAAGGAACAGGGGGCCCCGGACTTC. This encodes CASSLNPKEQGAPDF.

The chain links TRBV15 to TRBJ2-5; 8 nucleotides agree with TRBD2. Trimming took 1 base from V and 3 from J; bases not matched to a gene: 7. The CDR3 spans 16 residues. Germline-derived CDR1 and CDR2 are LNHNV and YYDKDF (reference sequence). The CDR3 here is CATSRAERGSEETQYF. The CDR3 DNA reads as TGTGCCACCAGCAGAGCAGAGCGGGGGAGTGAAGAGACCCAGTACTTC.

The rearrangement uses TRBV10-3 and TRBJ2-7; 8 positions agree with TRBD2. The CDR3 consists of 15 residues. The V gene end was trimmed by 11 bases and the J gene end by 0 bases; junction bases not matched to a gene: 12. Per the germline V gene, CDR1 is ENHRY and CDR2 is SYGVKD. CDR3 protein: CAVRPHAGGSYEQYF. CDR3 coding DNA: TGTGCCGTACGGCCCCATGCGGGGGGCTCCTACGAGCAGTACTTC.

The chain has TRBV4-2 and TRBJ1-4, with 7 bases identical to TRBD1. CDR1 is LGHNA and CDR2 is YNFKEQ in the germline V gene. The V segment lost 0 bases and the J segment 7 bases; nucleotides outside the gene matches: 5. The CDR3 runs to 15 residues. In nucleotides, the CDR3 is TGTGCCAGCAGCCAAGAGGGTCAGGGGGGTGAAAAACTGTTTTTT. Amino acid sequence: CASSQEGQGGEKLFF.

The chain links TRBV30 to TRBJ1-5; D is unclear. With 1 base removed from V and 6 bases from J, the gap between germline ends came to 16 bases. The CDR3 is made up of 15 amino acids. Germline V gives CDR1 GTSNPN, CDR2 SVGIG (reference sequence). The CDR3 protein is CAWSDAGSWAQPQHF. The CDR3 DNA reads as TGTGCCTGGAGTGATGCAGGATCGTGGGCTCAGCCCCAGCATTTT.

The V call is TRBV11-3, the J call TRBJ2-5, with 7 bases fitting TRBD2. Germline V lookup: CDR1 SGHNT, CDR2 YENEEA. J was trimmed by 5 bases and V by 5 bases; bases with no gene match: 14. This CDR3 spans 16 amino acids. The CDR3: CASSPAQGLGGETQYF. The CDR3 nucleotides read TGTGCCAGCAGCCCTGCCCAGGGCCTGGGAGGGGAGACCCAGTACTTC.

The J gene is TRBJ1-6, the V gene TRBV6-5; weak D call: TRBD1 (5 bases). V was pared by 5 bases and J by 9 bases, with 14 bases between. Germline V gene sequence: CDR1 MNHEY, CDR2 SVGAGI. The CDR3 runs 14 residues. The CDR3 reads CASSRDRRGSPLHF. CDR3 nucleotides: TGTGCCAGCAGTCGAGACAGAAGAGGTTCACCCCTCCACTTT.

The V gene is TRBV29-1, the J gene TRBJ2-7; D not resolved. The CDR3 runs 13 residues. Germline lookup yields CDR1 SQVTM and CDR2 ANQGSEA. Trimming cost V 0 bases and J 6 bases, with 12 bases left between them. CDR3 coding DNA: TGCAGCGTTGAAGATCTTGGAGAAGGCGAGCAGTACTTC. Protein sequence: CSVEDLGEGEQYF.

This rearrangement joins TRBV7-3 to TRBJ1-1; D might be TRBD1 (5 bases). Between the trimmed V and J ends, which lost 4 bases and 1 base, there was a span of 13 bases. In germline, CDR1 is SGHTA, CDR2 FQGTGA. The CDR3 has 15 residues. The CDR3 DNA sequence: TGTGCCAGCAGCTCGGCGGGGGAAGGGAACACTGAAGCTTTCTTT. This gives the protein CASSSAGEGNTEAFF. The full variable domain, rest sourced from reference TRBV7-3 and TRBJ1-1, is GAGVSQTPSNKVTEKGKYVELRCDPISGHTALYWYRQSLGQGPEFLIYFQGTGAADDSGLPNDRFFAVRPEGSVSTLKIQRTERGDSAVYLCASSSAGEGNTEAFFGQGTRLTVV.

The chain joins TRBV25-1 to TRBJ2-7, with 8 bases lining up with TRBD1. The J segment lost 1 base and the V segment lost 4 bases, leaving 6 bases of the junction unmatched. The germline V gene encodes CDR1 MGHDK and CDR2 SYGVNS. This CDR3 comprises 15 residues. CDR3 bases: TGTGCCAGCAGTGTTAGGACAGGGATTTCCTACGAGCAGTACTTC. Translated, it gives CASSVRTGISYEQYF.

V and J are TRBV15 and TRBJ2-7; TRBD1 matches 8 bases. Per the germline V gene, CDR1 is LNHNV and CDR2 is YYDKDF (reference sequence). After removal of 3 bases from V and 5 bases from J, the junction contained 9 bases not matched to a gene. The CDR3 covers 15 residues. CDR3 coding DNA: TGTGCCACCAGCAGCCCAGACAGGGGTGAACACGAGCAGTACTTC. As protein: CATSSPDRGEHEQYF.

This clone has a single count. This chain links TRBV7-3 with TRBJ2-7; 9 bases fit TRBD2. This CDR3 comprises 15 residues. Unmatched junction bases numbered 17, after V lost 5 bases and J lost 12 bases. Germline lookup yields CDR1 SGHTA and CDR2 FQGTGA. Here the CDR3 reads CASSPDRRLAGPLYF. CDR3 sequence (DNA): TGTGCCAGCAGCCCAGACAGACGTCTAGCGGGGCCCTTGTACTTC.

This clone was observed once. The J gene is TRBJ1-1, the V gene TRBV19, with 7 bases matching TRBD1. The CDR3 contains 15 residues. The J segment lost 2 bases and the V segment lost 2 bases, leaving 5 bases of the junction unmatched. Germline CDR1 is LNHDA and CDR2 is SQIVND (reference sequence). CDR3 loop: CASSIRGQRNTEAFF. Written as DNA, the CDR3 is TGTGCCAGTAGTATACGGGGACAGCGCAACACTGAAGCTTTCTTT.

This clone was seen a few times. The rearrangement uses TRBV5-3 and TRBJ1-3, with 9 bases matching TRBD1. TRBV5-3 is known as an ORF, though its function is uncertain. Trimming removed 10 bases from V and 1 base from J; junction bases left unmatched: 9. This CDR3 spans 15 amino acids. The CDR3 DNA reads as TGTGCCGGAGGACAGGGGCGGGGTTCTGGAAACACCATATATTTT. Translated: CAGGQGRGSGNTIYF.

The V gene is TRBV18, the J gene TRBJ2-2, with TRBD1 matching over 8 bases. Germline lookup yields CDR1 KGHSH and CDR2 LQKENI. Unmatched junction bases numbered 5, after V lost 5 bases and J lost 3 bases. This CDR3 is 15 amino acids long. DNA of the CDR3: TGTGCCAGCTCAACCTACAGGGGGGACACCGGGGAGCTGTTTTTT. Amino acid sequence: CASSTYRGDTGELFF.